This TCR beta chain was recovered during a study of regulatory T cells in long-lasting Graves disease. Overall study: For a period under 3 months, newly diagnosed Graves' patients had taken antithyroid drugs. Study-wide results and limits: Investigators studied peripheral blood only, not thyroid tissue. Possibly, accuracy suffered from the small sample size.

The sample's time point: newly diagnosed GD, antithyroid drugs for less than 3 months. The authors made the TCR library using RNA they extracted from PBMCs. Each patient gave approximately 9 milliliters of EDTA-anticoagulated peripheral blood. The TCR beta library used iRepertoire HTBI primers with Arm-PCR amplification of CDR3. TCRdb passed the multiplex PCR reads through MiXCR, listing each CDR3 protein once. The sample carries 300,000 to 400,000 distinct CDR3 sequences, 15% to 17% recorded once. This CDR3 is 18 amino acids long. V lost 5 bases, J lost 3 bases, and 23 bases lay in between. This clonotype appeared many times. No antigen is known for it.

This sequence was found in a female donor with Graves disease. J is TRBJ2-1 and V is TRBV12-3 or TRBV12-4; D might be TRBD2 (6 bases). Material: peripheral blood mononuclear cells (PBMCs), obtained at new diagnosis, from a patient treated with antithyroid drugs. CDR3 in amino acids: CASSTSQRAGRRYNEQFF. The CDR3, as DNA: TGTGCCAGCAGTACCTCTCAGAGAGCGGGCCGACGCTACAATGAGCAGTTCTTC.